The sequence of this T cell receptor (beta chain) was determined in a study of shared clonotypes between healthy human individuals. Study results and limitations: The sole specimen, blood, was sampled, and tissue repertoires likely differ.

The study separated CD4+ cells into CD45RA+ naive and CD45RA-negative memory subsets. The CDR3 length is 14 residues. The germline CDR1 and CDR2 sequences are MNHEY and SVGAGI. V lost 6 bases and J lost 1; bases outside the gene matches: 5. The test was conducted at deep level. The table came from immunoSEQ multiplex PCR; TCRdb's copy has only in-frame clones and leaves some out. The sample includes about 2.4 million clones, approximately 94% of them seen just once. Notes on this clone: Its antigen is not known. Different DNA sequences within this sample yield the same CDR3.

The chain links TRBV6-5 to TRBJ1-1; 7 bases align to TRBD1. Specimen: naive CD4+ T cells from PBMCs. Subset reported: CD45RA+ positively selected. The TCR was taken from a young man in good health. Some clones in this sample may be carry-over from other donors' samples. Here the CDR3 reads CASSLRQGNTEAFF. The CDR3 coding sequence is TGTGCCAGCAGCCTTCGACAGGGGAACACTGAAGCTTTCTTT.